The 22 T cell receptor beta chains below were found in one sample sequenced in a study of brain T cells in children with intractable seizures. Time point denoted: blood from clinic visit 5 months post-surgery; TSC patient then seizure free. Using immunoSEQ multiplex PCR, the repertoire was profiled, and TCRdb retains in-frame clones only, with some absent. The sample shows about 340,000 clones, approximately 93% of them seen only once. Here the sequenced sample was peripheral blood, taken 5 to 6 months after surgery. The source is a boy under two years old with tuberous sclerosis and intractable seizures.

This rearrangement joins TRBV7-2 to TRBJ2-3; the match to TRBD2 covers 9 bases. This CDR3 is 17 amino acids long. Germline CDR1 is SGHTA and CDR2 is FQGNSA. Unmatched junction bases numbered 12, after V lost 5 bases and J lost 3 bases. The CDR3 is CASSIKASGIVTDTQYF. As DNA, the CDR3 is TGTGCCAGCAGCATAAAGGCTAGCGGGATTGTAACAGATACGCAGTATTTT.

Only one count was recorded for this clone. The CDR3 DNA reads TGCGCCAGCAGCTTAACAGGGTCTGCCAGCGGGATGGGCTCTAATGAGCAGTTCTTC. As protein: CASSLTGSASGMGSNEQFF. V is TRBV5-1 and J is TRBJ2-1; TRBD2 is a possible D gene (7 bases). Germline values: CDR1 SGHRS, CDR2 YFSETQ. Trimming shortened V by 2 bases and J by 7 bases, and 28 bases separated the two germline ends. The CDR3 has 19 amino acids.

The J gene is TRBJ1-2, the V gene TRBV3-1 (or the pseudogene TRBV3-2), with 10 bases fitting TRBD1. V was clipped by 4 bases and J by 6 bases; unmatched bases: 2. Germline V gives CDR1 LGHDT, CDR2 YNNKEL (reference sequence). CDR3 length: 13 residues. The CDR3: CASSPGQGNGYTF. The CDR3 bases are TGTGCCAGCAGCCCGGGACAGGGGAATGGCTACACCTTC.

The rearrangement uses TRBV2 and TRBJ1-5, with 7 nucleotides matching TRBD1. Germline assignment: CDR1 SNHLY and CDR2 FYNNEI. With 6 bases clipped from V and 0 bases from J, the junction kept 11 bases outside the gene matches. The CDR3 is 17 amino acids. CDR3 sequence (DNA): TGTGCCAGCAGGCCCGGGACAGCCAAAAATAGCAATCAGCCCCAGCATTTT. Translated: CASRPGTAKNSNQPQHF.

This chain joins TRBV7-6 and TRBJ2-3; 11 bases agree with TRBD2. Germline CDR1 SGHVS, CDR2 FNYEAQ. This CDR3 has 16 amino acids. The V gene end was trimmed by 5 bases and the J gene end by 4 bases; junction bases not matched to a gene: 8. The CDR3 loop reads CASSRRGSGGADTQYF. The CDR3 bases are TGTGCCAGCAGCCGCCGGGGTAGCGGGGGGGCAGATACGCAGTATTTT.

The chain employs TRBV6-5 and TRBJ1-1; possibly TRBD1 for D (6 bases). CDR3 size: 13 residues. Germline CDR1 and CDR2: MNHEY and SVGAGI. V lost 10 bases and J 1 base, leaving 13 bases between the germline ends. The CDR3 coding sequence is TGTGCCACCAAGGACAGACAGAACACTGAAGCTTTCTTT. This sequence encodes CATKDRQNTEAFF.

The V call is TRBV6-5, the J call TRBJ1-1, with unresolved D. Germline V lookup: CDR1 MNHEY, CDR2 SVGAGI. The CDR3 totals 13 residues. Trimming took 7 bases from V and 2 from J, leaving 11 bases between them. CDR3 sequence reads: CASNVSPNTEAFF. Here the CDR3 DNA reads TGTGCCAGCAACGTGTCCCCAAACACTGAAGCTTTCTTT.

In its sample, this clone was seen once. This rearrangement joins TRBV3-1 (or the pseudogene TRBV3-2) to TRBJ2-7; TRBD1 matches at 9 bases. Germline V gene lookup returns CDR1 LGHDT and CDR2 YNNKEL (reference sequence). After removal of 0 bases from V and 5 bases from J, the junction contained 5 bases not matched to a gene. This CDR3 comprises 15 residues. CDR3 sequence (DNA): TGTGCCAGCAGCCAAGATGGGACAGGGTGGAACGAGCAGTACTTC. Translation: CASSQDGTGWNEQYF.

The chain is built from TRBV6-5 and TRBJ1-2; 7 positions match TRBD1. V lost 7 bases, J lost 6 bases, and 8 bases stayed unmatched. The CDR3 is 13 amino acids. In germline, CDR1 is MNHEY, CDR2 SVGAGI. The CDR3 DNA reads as TGTGCCAGCAACCCTCTCACAGGGGATGGCTACACCTTC. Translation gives CASNPLTGDGYTF.

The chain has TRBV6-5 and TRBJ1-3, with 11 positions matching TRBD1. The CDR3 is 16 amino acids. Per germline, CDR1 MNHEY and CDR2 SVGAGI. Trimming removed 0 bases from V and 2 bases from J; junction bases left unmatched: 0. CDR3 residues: CASSYSGQGAGNTIYF. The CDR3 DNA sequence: TGTGCCAGCAGTTACTCGGGACAGGGGGCTGGAAACACCATATATTTT.

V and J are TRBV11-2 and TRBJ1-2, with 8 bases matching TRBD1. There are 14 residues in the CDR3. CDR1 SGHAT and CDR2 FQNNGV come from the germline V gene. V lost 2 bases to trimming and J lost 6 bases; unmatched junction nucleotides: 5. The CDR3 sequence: CASSLQGAPDGYTF. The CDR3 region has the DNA TGTGCCAGCAGCTTACAGGGGGCGCCGGATGGCTACACCTTC.

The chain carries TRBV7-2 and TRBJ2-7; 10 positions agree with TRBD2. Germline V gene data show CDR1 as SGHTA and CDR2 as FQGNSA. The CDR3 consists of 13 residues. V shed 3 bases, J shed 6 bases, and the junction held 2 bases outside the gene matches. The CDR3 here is CASSFSGGAEQYF. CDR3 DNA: TGTGCCAGCAGCTTCAGCGGGGGGGCCGAGCAGTACTTC.

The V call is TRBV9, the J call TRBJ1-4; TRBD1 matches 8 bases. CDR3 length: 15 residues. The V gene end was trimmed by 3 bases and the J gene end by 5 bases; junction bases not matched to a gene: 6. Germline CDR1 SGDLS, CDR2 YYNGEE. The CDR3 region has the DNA TGTGCCAGCAGCGCACTGACAGGGGTGAATGAAAAACTGTTTTTT. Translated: CASSALTGVNEKLFF.

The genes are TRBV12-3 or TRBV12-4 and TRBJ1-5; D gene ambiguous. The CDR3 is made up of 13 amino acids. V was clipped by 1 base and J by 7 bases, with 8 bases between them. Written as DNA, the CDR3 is TGTGCCAGCAGTTTAGGCGTCAGCCAGCCCCAGCATTTT. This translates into CASSLGVSQPQHF.

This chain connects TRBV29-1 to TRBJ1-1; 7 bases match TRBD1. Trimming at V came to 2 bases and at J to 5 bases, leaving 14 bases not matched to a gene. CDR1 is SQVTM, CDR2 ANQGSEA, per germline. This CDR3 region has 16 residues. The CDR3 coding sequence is TGCAGCGTTGAACCCGGACGGACCACGACAGGGACTGAAGCTTTCTTT. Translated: CSVEPGRTTTGTEAFF.

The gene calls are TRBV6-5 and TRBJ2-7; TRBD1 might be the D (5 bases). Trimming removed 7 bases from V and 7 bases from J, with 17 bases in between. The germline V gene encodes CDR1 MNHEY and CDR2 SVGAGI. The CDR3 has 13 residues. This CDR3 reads CASTMGLKGEQYF. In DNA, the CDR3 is TGTGCCAGCACTATGGGTTTGAAGGGGGAGCAGTACTTC.

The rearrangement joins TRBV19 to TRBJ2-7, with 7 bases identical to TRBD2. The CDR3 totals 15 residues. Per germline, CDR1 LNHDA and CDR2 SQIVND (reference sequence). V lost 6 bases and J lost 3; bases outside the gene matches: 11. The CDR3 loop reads CASRTTAGPRYEQYF. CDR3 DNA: TGTGCCAGTAGGACGACAGCGGGACCTCGCTACGAGCAGTACTTC.

CDR3 nucleotides: TGTGCCAGCAGCCCAAGAGGGGATTATTACGAGCAGTACTTC. The encoded protein is CASSPRGDYYEQYF. V usage is TRBV5-4 and J usage is TRBJ2-7; TRBD1 or TRBD2 may be the D gene (5 bases each). This CDR3 is built from 14 residues. V lost 4 bases and J 4 bases, leaving 15 bases between the germline ends. CDR1 is SGHNT and CDR2 is YYREEE in the germline V gene (reference sequence).

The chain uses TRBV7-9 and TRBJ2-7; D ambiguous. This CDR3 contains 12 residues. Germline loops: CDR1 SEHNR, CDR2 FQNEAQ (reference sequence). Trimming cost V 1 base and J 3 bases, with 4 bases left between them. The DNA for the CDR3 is TGTGCCAGCAGCTTAGATTTCTACGAGCAGTACTTC. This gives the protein CASSLDFYEQYF.

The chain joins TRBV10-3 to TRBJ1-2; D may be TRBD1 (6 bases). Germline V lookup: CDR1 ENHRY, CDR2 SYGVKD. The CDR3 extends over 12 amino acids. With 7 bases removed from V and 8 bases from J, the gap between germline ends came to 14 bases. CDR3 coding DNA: TGTGCCATCAACAGGGAATCAGGGGGCTACACCTTC. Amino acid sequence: CAINRESGGYTF.

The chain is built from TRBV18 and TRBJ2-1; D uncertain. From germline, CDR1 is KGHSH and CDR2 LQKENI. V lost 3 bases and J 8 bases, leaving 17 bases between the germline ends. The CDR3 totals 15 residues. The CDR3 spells CASSPGIQGLHEQFF. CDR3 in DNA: TGTGCCAGCTCACCGGGGATTCAAGGTTTGCATGAGCAGTTCTTC.

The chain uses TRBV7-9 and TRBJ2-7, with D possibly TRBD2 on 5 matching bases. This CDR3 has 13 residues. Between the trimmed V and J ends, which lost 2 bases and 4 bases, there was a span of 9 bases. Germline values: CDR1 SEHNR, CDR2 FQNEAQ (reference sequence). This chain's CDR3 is CASSLIGSYEQYF. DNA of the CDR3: TGTGCCAGCAGCTTAATAGGGAGTTACGAGCAGTACTTC.